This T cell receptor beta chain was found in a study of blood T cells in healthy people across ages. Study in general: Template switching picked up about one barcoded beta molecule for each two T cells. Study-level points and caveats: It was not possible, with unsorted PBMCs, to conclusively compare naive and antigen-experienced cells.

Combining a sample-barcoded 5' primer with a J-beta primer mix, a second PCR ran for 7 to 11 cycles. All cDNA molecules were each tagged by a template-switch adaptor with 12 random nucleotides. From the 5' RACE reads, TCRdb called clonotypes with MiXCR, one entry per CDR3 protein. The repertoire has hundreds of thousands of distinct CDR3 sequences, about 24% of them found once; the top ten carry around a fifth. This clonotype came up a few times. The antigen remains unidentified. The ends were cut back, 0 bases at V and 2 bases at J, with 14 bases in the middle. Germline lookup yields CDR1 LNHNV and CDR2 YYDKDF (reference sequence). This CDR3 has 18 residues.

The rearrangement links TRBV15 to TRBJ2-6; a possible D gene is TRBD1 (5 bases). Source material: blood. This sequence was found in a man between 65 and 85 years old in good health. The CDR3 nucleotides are TGTGCCACCAGCAGAGATCAGGGTTTTGGTCCTGGGGCCAACGTCCTGACTTTC. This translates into CATSRDQGFGPGANVLTF. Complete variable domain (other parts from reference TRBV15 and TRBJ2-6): DAMVIQNPRYQVTQFGKPVTLSCSQTLNHNVMYWYQQKSSQAPKLLFHYYDKDFNNEADTPDNFQSRRPNTSFCFLDIRSPGLGDTAMYLCATSRDQGFGPGANVLTFGAGSRLTVL.